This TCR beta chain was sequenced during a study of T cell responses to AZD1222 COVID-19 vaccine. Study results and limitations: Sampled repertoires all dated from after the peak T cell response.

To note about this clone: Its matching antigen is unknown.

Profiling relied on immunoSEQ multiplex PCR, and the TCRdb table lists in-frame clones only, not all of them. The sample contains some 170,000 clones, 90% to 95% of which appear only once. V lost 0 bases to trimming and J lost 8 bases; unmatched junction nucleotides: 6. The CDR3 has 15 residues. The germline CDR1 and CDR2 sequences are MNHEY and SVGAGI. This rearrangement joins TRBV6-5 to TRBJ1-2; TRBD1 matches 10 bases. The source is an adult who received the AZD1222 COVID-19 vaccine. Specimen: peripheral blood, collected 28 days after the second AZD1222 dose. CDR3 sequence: CASSYSRQTGGGYTF. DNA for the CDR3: TGTGCCAGCAGTTACTCTCGGCAGACAGGGGGCGGCTACACCTTC.